These 2 T cell receptor beta chains were sequenced from one sample in a study of regulatory T cells in long-lasting Graves disease. Investigators prepared the TCR beta libraries by applying iRepertoire HTBI primers and Arm-PCR of CDR3 regions. TCRdb reprocessed the multiplex PCR reads with MiXCR, giving one entry per CDR3 protein. The sample carries fewer than 450,000 distinct CDR3 sequences, less than 25% recorded once. Stated time point: persistent/refractory GD, antithyroid drugs over 5 years with positive TRAb. With RNA extracted from PBMCs as input, the TCR library was made. Sequencing was performed on peripheral blood mononuclear cells (PBMCs), taken when the disease was refractory, from a patient treated with antithyroid drugs. The source is a female donor with Graves disease.

This clonotype was detected ten times or more. The V call is TRBV6-5, the J call TRBJ2-6, with TRBD1 identical over 11 bases. In germline, CDR1 is MNHEY, CDR2 SVGAGI. This CDR3 has 18 amino acids. The J segment lost 2 bases and the V segment lost 3 bases, leaving 6 bases of the junction unmatched. The DNA for the CDR3 is TGTGCCAGCAGTTATATCGGACAGGGGGCCCCTGGGGCCAACGTCCTGACTTTC. Encoded protein: CASSYIGQGAPGANVLTF.

The gene calls are TRBV20-1 and TRBJ2-5; tentatively, D is TRBD1 (5 bases). Germline V lookup: CDR1 DFQATT, CDR2 SNEGSKA (reference sequence). Trimming removed 6 bases from V and 2 bases from J, with 7 bases in between. The CDR3 is 11 amino acids. CDR3 amino acids: CSAKGQETQYF. The DNA for the CDR3 is TGCAGTGCAAAGGGGCAAGAGACCCAGTACTTC.